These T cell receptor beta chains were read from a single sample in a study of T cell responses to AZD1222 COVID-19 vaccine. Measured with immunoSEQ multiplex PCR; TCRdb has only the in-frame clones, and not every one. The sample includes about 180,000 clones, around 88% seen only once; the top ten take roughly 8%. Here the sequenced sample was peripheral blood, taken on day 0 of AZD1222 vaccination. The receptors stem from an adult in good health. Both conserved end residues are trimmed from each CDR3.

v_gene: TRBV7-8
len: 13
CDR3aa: ASTLLRGGNTEAF

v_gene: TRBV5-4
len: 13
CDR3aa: ASSLGPTGGNEQF

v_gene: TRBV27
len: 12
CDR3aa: ASSSRDSGNTIY

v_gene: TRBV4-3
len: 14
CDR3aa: ASSQGLSSNTGELF

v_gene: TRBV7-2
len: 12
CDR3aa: ASRENRASEKLF

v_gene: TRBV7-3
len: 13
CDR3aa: ASSPEPGGVSGYT

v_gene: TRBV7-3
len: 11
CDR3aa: ASSPRGGTEAF

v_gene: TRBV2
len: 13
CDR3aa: ASSEGGMVDSPLH

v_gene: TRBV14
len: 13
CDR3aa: ASSFAGTGGAKLF

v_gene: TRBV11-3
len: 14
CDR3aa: ASSLASTGDSYEQY

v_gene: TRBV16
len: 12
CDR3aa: ASSRGTPNEKLF

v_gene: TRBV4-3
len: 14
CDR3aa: ASSQETGGGGNTIY

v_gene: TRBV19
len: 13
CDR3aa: ASSPTGTSNQPQH

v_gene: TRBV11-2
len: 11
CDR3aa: ASSLMFNSPLH

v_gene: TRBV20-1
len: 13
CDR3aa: SASFLRGVSYEQY

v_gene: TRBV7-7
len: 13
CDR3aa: ASSQGTGAQETQY

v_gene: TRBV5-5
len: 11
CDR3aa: ASSLALGLEQY

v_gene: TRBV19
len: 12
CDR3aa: ASCQREPGNTIY

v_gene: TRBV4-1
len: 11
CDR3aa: ASSQDNGNEQY

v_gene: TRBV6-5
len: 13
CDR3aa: ASSPFVGLGEKLF

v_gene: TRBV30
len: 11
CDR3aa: ACVGQGNYGYT

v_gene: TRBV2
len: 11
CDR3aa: ASSESRGNGYT

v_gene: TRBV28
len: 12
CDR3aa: ASNRDRGNQPQH

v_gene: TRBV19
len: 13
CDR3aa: ASMGGTANTGELF

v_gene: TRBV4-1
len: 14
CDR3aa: ASSQLGLAPYNEQF

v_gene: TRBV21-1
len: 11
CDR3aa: AQQPGPIIEAF

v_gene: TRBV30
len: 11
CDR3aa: AWSVMGTDTQY

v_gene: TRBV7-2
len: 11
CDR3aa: ASSLRGNQPQH

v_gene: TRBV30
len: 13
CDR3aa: AWSAQGMDTGELF

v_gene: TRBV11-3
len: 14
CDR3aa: ASSPSSGGATGELF

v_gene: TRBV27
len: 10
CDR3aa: ASSFSLGEQF

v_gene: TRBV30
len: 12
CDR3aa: AWTRVTMSNEQF

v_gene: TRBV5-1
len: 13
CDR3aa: ASSLAGSVNTEAF

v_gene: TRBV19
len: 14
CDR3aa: ASSTAGAHLNTEAF

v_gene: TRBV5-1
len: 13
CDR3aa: ASSFQGTSYNEQF

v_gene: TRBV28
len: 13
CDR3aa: ASSLSGGRGSEQY

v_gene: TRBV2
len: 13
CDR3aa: ASKTNGGPTGELF

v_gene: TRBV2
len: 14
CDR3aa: ASSEYRAGGPDTQY

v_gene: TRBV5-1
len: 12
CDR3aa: ASSFSGVREKLF

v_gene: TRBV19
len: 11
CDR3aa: ASSSLRGTEAF

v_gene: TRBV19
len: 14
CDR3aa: ASSTPTGTGFREQY

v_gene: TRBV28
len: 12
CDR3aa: ASSFVPGLDGYT

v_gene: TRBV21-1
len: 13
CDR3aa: ASSRVGCSTDTQY

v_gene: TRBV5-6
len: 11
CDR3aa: ASSLGQVPLQH

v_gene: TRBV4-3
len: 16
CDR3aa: ASSQLSTSGGSTGELF